The entry that follows covers one TCR beta chain sequence. The sample comes from a study of blood T cell repertoires in COVID-19. Study details: T cells, B-cell-depleted T cells, or PBMCs provided the cDNA or gDNA that served as material.

Using immunoSEQ multiplex PCR, the repertoire was profiled, and TCRdb retains in-frame clones only, with some absent. The top ten clones hold roughly 8% of a sample with hundreds of thousands of clones, roughly 79% of them seen once. Seattle patients were enrolled while actively infected and followed longitudinally. This receptor was identified in a woman of 80 years or more with COVID-19, enrolled during active disease. Sample: peripheral blood.

For the CDR3, the DNA is TGCGCCAGCAGCCCCCCCCAGGGCGTCGGTGGAGAGACCCAGTACTTC. Protein: CASSPPQGVGGETQYF. V usage is TRBV5-1 and J usage is TRBJ2-5; D is perhaps TRBD1 (5 bases). CDR1 and CDR2 (germline): SGHRS, YFSETQ. The CDR3 totals 16 residues. Trimming removed 4 bases from V and 4 bases from J, with 20 bases in between. Full variable domain (outside the CDR3, taken from reference TRBV5-1 and TRBJ2-5): KAGVTQTPRYLIKTRGQQVTLSCSPISGHRSVSWYQQTPGQGLQFLFEYFSETQRNKGNFPGRFSGRQFSNSRSEMNVSTLELGDSALYLCASSPPQGVGGETQYFGPGTRLLVL.